This TCR beta chain emerged from a study of CD8 T cells in Susac syndrome. Study outcomes and limitations: The number of individuals included in the study's TCR sequencing and HLA analysis was acknowledged as relatively small.

With regard to this clonotype: Its antigen is still unknown.

CDR3 length: 15 residues. V was pared by 6 bases and J by 1 base, with 13 bases between. CDR1 is MDHEN and CDR2 is SYDVKM in the germline V gene. FACS enriched CD8+ TEMRA cells, while bulk CD8+ and CD4+ were negatively isolated. With random hexamers, reverse transcription was performed on about 0.5 to 1 ug of RNA. TCR beta CDR3 was amplified by immunoSEQ multiplex PCR. This amplification extended across 54 Vbeta and 13 Jbeta segments. One entry per CDR3 protein, called by TCRdb with MiXCR from the immunoSEQ multiplex PCR reads. The sample shows approximately 200,000 distinct CDR3 sequences, approximately 96% of them seen only once.

Sequencing was performed on CD4+ T cells from PBMCs. V is TRBV28 and J is TRBJ1-5; possibly TRBD1 for D (5 bases). The TCR comes from a human donor with multiple sclerosis. The CDR3, as DNA: TGTGCCAGCAGCCGAGGACATACAAGCAATCAGCCCCAGCATTTT. Its translation is CASSRGHTSNQPQHF.